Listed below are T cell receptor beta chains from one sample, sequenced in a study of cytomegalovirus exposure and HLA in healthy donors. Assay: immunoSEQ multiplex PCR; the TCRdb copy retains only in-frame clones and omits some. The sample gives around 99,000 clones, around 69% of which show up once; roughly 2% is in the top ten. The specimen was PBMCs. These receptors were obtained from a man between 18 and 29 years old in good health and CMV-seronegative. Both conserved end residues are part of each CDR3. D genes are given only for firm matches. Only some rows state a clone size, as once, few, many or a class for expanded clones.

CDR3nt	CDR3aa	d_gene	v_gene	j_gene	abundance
TGTGCCAGCAGTTTCCCCGGGACAGGGGGCTTCGGCTACACCTTC	CASSFPGTGGFGYTF	TRBD1	TRBV5-6	TRBJ1-2	few
TGCGCCAGCAGCTTGGTTCGGACAGGGACTTTTGTGGATGAGCAGTTCTTC	CASSLVRTGTFVDEQFF	TRBD1	TRBV5-1	TRBJ2-1	.
TGTGCCAGCAGTTACTCCGGGGACAGCTCCTACGAGCAGTACTTC	CASSYSGDSSYEQYF	TRBD1	TRBV6-5	TRBJ2-7	.
TGTGCCAGCAGCGGGACTAGCGGGGGGGCAAACACCGGGGAGCTGTTTTTT	CASSGTSGGANTGELFF	TRBD2	TRBV5-4	TRBJ2-2	.
TGCGCCAGCAGCTTGGGGTCCGGGGGTAGCAATCAGCCCCAGCATTTT	CASSLGSGGSNQPQHF	.	TRBV5-1	TRBJ1-5	few
TGTGCCAGCAGCTTAGGGCAGCAAGAGACCCAGTACTTC	CASSLGQQETQYF	.	TRBV7-2	TRBJ2-5	.
TGTGCCAGCAAAAAGGGGGATAAGAACTATGGCTACACCTTC	CASKKGDKNYGYTF	.	TRBV28	TRBJ1-2	.
TGTGCCAGCGTAAGAAAGGACAGGGGGCCCCATTACGAGCAGTACTTC	CASVRKDRGPHYEQYF	TRBD1	TRBV2	TRBJ2-7	once
TGTGCCAGTAGTCAAAGACAGGCGAAATATTCACCCCTCCACTTT	CASSQRQAKYSPLHF	.	TRBV19	TRBJ1-6	.
TGTGCCAGCAGCCAGCAGGGACTGAACACCGGGGAGCTGTTTTTT	CASSQQGLNTGELFF	.	TRBV7-3	TRBJ2-2	.
TGTGCCAGCAGCCAAGACGCCGGGACAGGGGGCTACGAGCAGTACTTC	CASSQDAGTGGYEQYF	TRBD1	TRBV4-2	TRBJ2-7	.
TGTGCTAGCAGCTTTAACAGCTTGGAGACCCAGTACTTC	CASSFNSLETQYF	.	TRBV7-7	TRBJ2-5	once
TGTGCCAGCAGCTTAGCGGGGGGAAGGGGAGGCAATCAGCCCCAGCATTTT	CASSLAGGRGGNQPQHF	.	TRBV11-1	TRBJ1-5	.
TGTGCCAGCAGCCCTACCTTAGCGGGGGACCACGAGCAGTACTTC	CASSPTLAGDHEQYF	TRBD2	TRBV5-4	TRBJ2-7	.